Below, 8 T cell receptor beta chains from the same sample are listed, as sequenced in a study of molecular identifiers for immune sequencing clone quantification listed by TCRdb under 2018. Libraries were built with PCR. The sequencer was an Illumina MiSeq. TCRdb ran its own pipeline on the public reads, namely fastp trimming at Q25 and MiXCR clone calling, and kept in-frame beta chains. Entries are consolidated by CDR3 protein sequence, retaining the most common genes and DNA. Here the sample has almost 20,000 distinct CDR3 sequences; about a fifth occur a single time. Over 6% of the sample goes to the ten largest clones. The sequenced sample was naive CD8+ T cells from blood, with Jurkat cell RNA spiked in. The cell subset or site label on this specimen signifies: FACS-sorted CD8+CD4-CCR7+CD45RA+ naive T cells. These TCRs come from a human donor in good health. Some libraries in this study had Jurkat cell RNA spiked in.

The chain joins TRBV7-9 to TRBJ2-1; 9 positions match TRBD2. Trimming took 10 bases from V and 0 from J; bases not matched to a gene: 7. Germline V gene lookup returns CDR1 SEHNR and CDR2 FQNEAQ (reference sequence). This CDR3 is built from 15 residues. CDR3 amino acids: CANTFSGSSYNEQFF. The CDR3 region has the DNA TGTGCCAACACCTTTAGCGGGAGCTCCTACAATGAGCAGTTCTTC.

This clonotype was picked up many times. At one end, the junction sequence differs from germline, possibly due to a read error. The genes are TRBV7-9 and TRBJ1-3; D gene unclear. The germline V gene encodes CDR1 SEHNR and CDR2 FQNEAQ (reference sequence). This CDR3 is built from 15 residues. The CDR3 protein is CASSLAGSLGNTIYF. In DNA form, the CDR3 reads TGTGCCAGCAGCCTAGCGGGAAGTCTCGGAAACACCATATATTTT.

The genes are TRBV5-1 and TRBJ2-7; tentative D call: TRBD1 (6 bases). CDR1 and CDR2 (germline): SGHRS, YFSETQ. The CDR3 sequence is 13 residues long. The V end was cut by 1 base, the J end by 5 bases, with 10 bases between. The CDR3 reads CASSLYGGNEQYF. CDR3 sequence (DNA): TGCGCCAGCAGCTTGTATGGGGGCAACGAGCAGTACTTC. Based on the CDR3 plus reference TRBV5-1 and TRBJ2-7, the full variable domain is KAGVTQTPRYLIKTRGQQVTLSCSPISGHRSVSWYQQTPGQGLQFLFEYFSETQRNKGNFPGRFSGRQFSNSRSEMNVSTLELGDSALYLCASSLYGGNEQYFGPGTRLTVT.

A note on this clonotype: It may be a read error: a sequence one base away is much more abundant. The chain recombines TRBV6-5 with TRBJ1-2, with 8 positions matching TRBD1. Germline CDR1 MNHEY, CDR2 SVGAGI. CDR3 length: 15 amino acids. The V gene end was trimmed by 6 bases and the J gene end by 4 bases; junction bases not matched to a gene: 10. As DNA, the CDR3 is TGTGCCAGCAGCCTGACTTGGCAGGGGGCCTATGGCTACACCTTC. This encodes CASSLTWQGAYGYTF.

This clonotype was seen many times. V usage is TRBV28 and J usage is TRBJ2-7; perhaps TRBD1 as D (5 bases). This CDR3 spans 11 amino acids. Germline-derived CDR1 and CDR2 are MDHEN and SYDVKM. V gave up 7 bases and J gave up 6 bases, with 10 bases separating them. This CDR3 reads CASNAGFEQYF. CDR3 bases: TGTGCCAGCAACGCAGGGTTCGAGCAGTACTTC.

This clonotype appeared many times. This rearrangement joins TRBV6-2 or TRBV6-3 to TRBJ2-1, with a weak D call TRBD2 (5 bases). Germline lookup yields CDR1 MNHEY and CDR2 SVGEGT. This CDR3 is built from 15 residues. Trimming shortened V by 7 bases and J by 10 bases, and 23 bases separated the two germline ends. For the CDR3, the DNA is TGTGCCAGCACCCCTCCCTCAGCCCTCGGCGGGGAGCAGTTCTTC. Translation: CASTPPSALGGEQFF.

On this clonotype itself: A single base separates this from a much larger clone, so it may be a read error. The rearrangement joins TRBV5-4 to TRBJ2-1; D unclear. The CDR3 extends over 13 amino acids. Trimming shortened V by 4 bases and J by 6 bases, and 11 bases separated the two germline ends. Germline CDR1 SGHNT, CDR2 YYREEE (reference sequence). This CDR3 is CASSHQVINEQFF. The CDR3 DNA sequence: TGTGCCAGCAGCCACCAGGTAATCAATGAGCAGTTCTTC.

The CDR3 DNA reads TGTGCCAGCAGCAGGACAGGGGGCATAGAGACCCAGTACTTC. Its protein is CASSRTGGIETQYF. The chain links TRBV6-6 to TRBJ2-5; 11 bases are shared with TRBD1. This CDR3 is built from 14 residues. Germline values: CDR1 MNHNY, CDR2 SVGAGI (reference sequence). J was trimmed by 4 bases and V by 6 bases; bases with no gene match: 4.